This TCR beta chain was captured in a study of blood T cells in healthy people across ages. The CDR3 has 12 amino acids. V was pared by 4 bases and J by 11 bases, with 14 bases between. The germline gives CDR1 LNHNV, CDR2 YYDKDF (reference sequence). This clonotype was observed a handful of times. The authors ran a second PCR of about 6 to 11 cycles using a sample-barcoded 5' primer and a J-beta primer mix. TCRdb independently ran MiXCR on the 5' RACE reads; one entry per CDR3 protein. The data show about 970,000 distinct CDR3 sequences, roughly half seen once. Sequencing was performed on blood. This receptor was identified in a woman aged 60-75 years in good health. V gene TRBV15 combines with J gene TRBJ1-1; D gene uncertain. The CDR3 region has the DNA TGTGCCACCAGCACACGCCCAATGTTGGCTTTCTTT. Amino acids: CATSTRPMLAFF.